A single sample is the source of the 14 T cell receptor beta chains below, sequenced in a study of T-cell memory formation after mild COVID-19 (dated by TCRdb to the early 2020s). Preparation of the library involved 5' RACE. Sequencing used an Illumina NovaSeq 6000. TCRdb reprocessing: public reads trimmed at Q25 with fastp, clones called with MiXCR, in-frame beta chains kept. Duplicate CDR3 protein sequences are folded into a single record with the most common DNA and genes. This sample holds 550,000 to 650,000 distinct CDR3 sequences; 15% to 20% were observed only once. Roughly 7.8% of the sample rests with the top ten. The sequenced material came from PBMCs or a T cell subset sorted from them (not recorded which). The receptors here all came from an adult woman who had mild COVID-19 (a few samples of this study predate the infection). The sample titles of this study are shuffled in the database, so cell type and time point are left out; the donor was told from shared clones.

This clonotype was seen a few times. This sequence joins TRBV12-3 or TRBV12-4 and TRBJ1-5; 10 bases match TRBD1. With V trimmed by 7 bases and J by 4 bases, 7 bases remained unmatched. The CDR3 runs to 15 residues. Here the CDR3 reads CASTTGQGGNQPQHF. CDR3 nucleotide sequence: TGTGCCAGCACTACCGGACAGGGGGGAAATCAGCCCCAGCATTTT.

A few counts support this clonotype. The chain is built from TRBV30 and TRBJ2-7; possible D gene TRBD2, 7 bases. Trimming removed 5 bases from V and 2 bases from J, with 10 bases in between. Germline loops: CDR1 GTSNPN, CDR2 SVGIG (reference sequence). The CDR3 consists of 12 residues. CDR3 loop: CAWAGGPYEQYF. The CDR3 DNA sequence: TGTGCCTGGGCCGGGGGGCCCTACGAGCAGTACTTC.

The chain recombines TRBV18 with TRBJ1-1; 8 nucleotides align to TRBD1. CDR1 is KGHSH, CDR2 LQKENI, per germline. The CDR3 spans 16 residues. The J segment lost 11 bases and the V segment lost 3 bases, leaving 17 bases of the junction unmatched. CDR3 loop: CASSPSQGATPYQAFF. The CDR3 bases are TGTGCCAGCTCACCTTCTCAGGGGGCGACCCCCTACCAGGCTTTCTTT.

There are many counts of this clonotype. The genes are TRBV2 and TRBJ2-5, with 11 bases that match TRBD1. The trim removed 4 bases at V and 2 bases at J, leaving 0 bases unmatched. CDR3 length equals 14 residues. Germline V CDR1 and CDR2: SNHLY, FYNNEI. CDR3 amino acids: CASSGDRGQETQYF. The CDR3 DNA reads as TGTGCCAGCAGTGGGGACAGGGGGCAAGAGACCCAGTACTTC.

The chain carries TRBV7-9 and TRBJ2-7; TRBD2 agrees at 14 bases. CDR3 length: 20 residues. Per germline, CDR1 SEHNR and CDR2 FQNEAQ (reference sequence). The ends lost 7 bases at V and 7 bases at J; junction bases unmatched: 24. The CDR3 reads CASIKLQGTSGRPNPSEQYF. CDR3 sequence (DNA): TGTGCCAGCATCAAACTACAGGGGACTAGCGGGAGACCCAACCCCTCGGAGCAGTACTTC.

The chain recombines TRBV10-3 with TRBJ1-1; 7 nucleotides line up with TRBD1. Germline assignment: CDR1 ENHRY and CDR2 SYGVKD. The CDR3 has 15 residues. Trimming took 6 bases from V and 1 from J; bases not matched to a gene: 8. CDR3: CAIRTADRTNTEAFF. CDR3 DNA sequence: TGTGCCATCAGGACCGCGGACAGGACGAACACTGAAGCTTTCTTT.

This clonotype turned up a few times. This chain uses TRBV29-1 with TRBJ2-7; D unresolved. This CDR3 is built from 11 residues. In germline, CDR1 is SQVTM, CDR2 ANQGSEA. Between the trimmed V and J ends, which lost 4 bases and 3 bases, there was a span of 7 bases. The chain's CDR3 is CSVALGYEQYF. In DNA form, the CDR3 reads TGCAGCGTTGCATTGGGCTACGAGCAGTACTTC.

This clonotype was observed many times. This sequence joins TRBV7-9 and TRBJ2-1, with D perhaps matching TRBD1 (6 bases). The germline V gene has CDR1 SEHNR and CDR2 FQNEAQ (reference sequence). This CDR3 has 13 amino acids. Trimming removed 6 bases at V and 8 bases at J, with 14 bases between. As DNA, the CDR3 is TGTGCCAGCAGGTCAGCAGGGGACCATGAGCAGTTCTTC. Its translation is CASRSAGDHEQFF. The complete variable domain, with remaining parts taken from reference TRBV7-9 and TRBJ2-1, reads DTGVSQNPRHKITKRGQNVTFRCDPISEHNRLYWYRQTLGQGPEFLTYFQNEAQLEKSRLLSDRFSAERPKGSFSTLEIQRTEQGDSAMYLCASRSAGDHEQFFGPGTRLTVL.

The CDR3 spells CATSDSPGQGAHEQYF. The CDR3 nucleotides are TGTGCCACCAGTGATTCGCCGGGACAGGGGGCCCACGAGCAGTACTTC. This sequence joins TRBV24-1 and TRBJ2-7, with 12 bases matching TRBD1. The J segment lost 5 bases and the V segment lost 2 bases, leaving 6 bases of the junction unmatched. Per germline, CDR1 KGHDR and CDR2 SFDVKD. The CDR3 runs 16 residues.

This chain joins TRBV29-1 and TRBJ2-3; 10 bases align to TRBD1. V was clipped by 6 bases and J by 4 bases; unmatched bases: 10. Germline CDR1 reads SQVTM; CDR2 reads ANQGSEA. This CDR3 spans 15 amino acids. Here the CDR3 DNA reads TGCAGCGTCGTCTGGGACAGGGGAAAATCAGATACGCAGTATTTT. It codes for CSVVWDRGKSDTQYF.

This clonotype was detected a few times. V gene TRBV27 combines with J gene TRBJ2-7; TRBD2 might be the D (5 bases). There are 15 residues in the CDR3. Germline-derived CDR1 and CDR2 are MNHEY and SMNVEV (reference sequence). V was cut by 0 bases and J by 6 bases, with 15 bases left in between. In DNA, the CDR3 is TGTGCCAGCAGTTTATCCGGGGTGGTAGGCTCCGAGCAGTACTTC. Residues: CASSLSGVVGSEQYF.

V usage is TRBV12-3 or TRBV12-4 and J usage is TRBJ2-1; TRBD1 or TRBD2 may be the D gene (5 bases each). Trimming stripped 3 bases from V and 9 bases from J, with 15 bases between. The CDR3 extends over 14 amino acids. The CDR3 DNA sequence: TGTGCCAGCAGTTTCGGGACGCGGATGGCTGAGCAGTTCTTC. Translation gives CASSFGTRMAEQFF.

This chain uses TRBV12-3 or TRBV12-4 with TRBJ2-1; TRBD2 agrees at 11 bases. The length of the CDR3 is 16 residues. Trimming removed 6 bases from V and 4 bases from J; junction bases left unmatched: 8. DNA of the CDR3: TGTGCCAGCAGCTCAACCGGGACTAGCGGTTACAATGAGCAGTTCTTC. Protein product: CASSSTGTSGYNEQFF.

Here the CDR3 DNA reads TGTGCCAGCAGTGAATTGGGGACAGCCCTATCGCGGGCCAACGTCCTGACTTTC. This encodes CASSELGTALSRANVLTF. J is TRBJ2-6 and V is TRBV25-1; 7 nucleotides line up with TRBD1. Germline CDR1 MGHDK, CDR2 SYGVNS. With 1 base clipped from V and 5 bases from J, the junction kept 11 bases outside the gene matches. The CDR3 length is 18 residues. The full variable domain, its missing parts supplied by reference TRBV25-1 and TRBJ2-6, is EADIYQTPRYLVIGTGKKITLECSQTMGHDKMYWYQQDPGMELHLIHYSYGVNSTEKGDLSSESTVSRIRTEHFPLTLESARPSHTSQYLCASSELGTALSRANVLTFGAGSRLTVL.